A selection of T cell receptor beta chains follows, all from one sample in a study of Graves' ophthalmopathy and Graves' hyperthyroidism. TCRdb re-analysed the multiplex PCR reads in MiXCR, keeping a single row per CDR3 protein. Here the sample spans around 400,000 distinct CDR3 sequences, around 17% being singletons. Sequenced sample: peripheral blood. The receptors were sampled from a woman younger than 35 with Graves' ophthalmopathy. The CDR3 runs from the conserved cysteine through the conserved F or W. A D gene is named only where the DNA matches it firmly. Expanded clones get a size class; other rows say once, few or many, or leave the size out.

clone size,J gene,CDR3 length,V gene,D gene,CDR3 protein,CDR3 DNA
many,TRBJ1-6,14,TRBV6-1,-,CASSEAGENSPLHF,TGTGCCAGCAGTGAAGCAGGGGAGAATTCACCCCTCCACTTT
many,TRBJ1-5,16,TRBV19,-,CASSIPRAPWGQPQHF,TGTGCCAGTAGTATCCCGAGGGCCCCCTGGGGTCAGCCCCAGCATTTT
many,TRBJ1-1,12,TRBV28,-,CASSFPGTEAFF,TGTGCCAGCAGTTTCCCAGGGACTGAAGCTTTCTTT
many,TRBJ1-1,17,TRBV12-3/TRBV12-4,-,CASSHPGGIIMNTEAFF,TGTGCCAGCAGTCACCCGGGCGGAATCATCATGAACACTGAAGCTTTCTTT
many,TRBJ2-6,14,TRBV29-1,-,CSALPPSGANVLTF,TGCAGCGCCCTACCCCCCTCTGGGGCCAACGTCCTGACTTTC
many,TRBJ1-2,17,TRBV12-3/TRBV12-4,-,CASSLRQDNPPSSGYTF,TGTGCCAGCAGTTTACGACAGGATAATCCACCCTCATCAGGCTACACCTTC
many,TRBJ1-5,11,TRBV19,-,CASKRQATWHF,TGTGCCAGTAAAAGACAGGCCACCTGGCATTTT
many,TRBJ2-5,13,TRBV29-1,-,CSPTLGGGGTQYF,TGCAGCCCCACCCTGGGGGGCGGGGGGACCCAGTACTTC
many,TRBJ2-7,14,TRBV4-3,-,CASSQEQGSYEQYF,TGCGCCAGCAGCCAAGAGCAGGGAAGTTACGAGCAGTACTTC
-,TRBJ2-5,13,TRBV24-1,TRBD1,CATSDSGTGTQYF,TGTGCCACCAGTGATTCGGGGACAGGGACCCAGTACTTC
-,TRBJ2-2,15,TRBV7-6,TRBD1,CASSSMTGEDGELFF,TGTGCCAGCAGCTCAATGACAGGGGAGGACGGGGAGCTGTTTTTT
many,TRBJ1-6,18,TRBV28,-,CASTARVAITTYNSPLHF,TGTGCCAGCACCGCTCGTGTGGCCATTACTACATATAATTCACCCCTCCACTTT
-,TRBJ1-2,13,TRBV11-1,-,CASSLSTTYGYTF,TGTGCCAGCAGCTTATCCACCACTTATGGCTACACCTTC
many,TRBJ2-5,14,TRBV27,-,CASSMTTRGETQYF,TGTGCCAGCAGTATGACCACCCGGGGGGAGACCCAGTACTTC
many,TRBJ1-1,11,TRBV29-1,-,CSVGMNTEAFF,TGCAGCGTTGGTATGAACACTGAAGCTTTCTTT
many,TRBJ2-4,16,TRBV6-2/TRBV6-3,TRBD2,CASSYYGGGPKNIQYF,TGTGCCAGCAGTTACTACGGGGGGGGTCCCAAAAACATTCAGTACTTC
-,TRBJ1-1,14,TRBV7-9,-,CASSFRQHNTEAFF,TGTGCCAGCAGCTTTCGGCAGCATAACACTGAAGCTTTCTTT
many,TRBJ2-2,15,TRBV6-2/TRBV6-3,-,CASNPTWPNTGELFF,TGTGCCAGCAACCCCACGTGGCCGAACACCGGGGAGCTGTTTTTT
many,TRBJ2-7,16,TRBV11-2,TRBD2,CASRGLAGSLSYEQYF,TGTGCCAGCAGGGGACTAGCGGGTTCCCTCTCCTACGAGCAGTACTTC
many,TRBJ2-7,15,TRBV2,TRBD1,CASSEGTESSYEQYF,TGTGCCAGCAGTGAGGGGACAGAGAGCTCCTACGAGCAGTACTTC
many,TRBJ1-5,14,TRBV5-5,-,CASSFHPGNQPQHF,TGTGCCAGCAGCTTTCACCCAGGGAATCAGCCCCAGCATTTT
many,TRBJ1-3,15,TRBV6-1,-,CASRVGVGSGNTIYF,TGTGCCAGCAGAGTGGGGGTAGGGTCTGGAAACACCATATATTTT
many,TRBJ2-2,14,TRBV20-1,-,CSARQVANTGELFF,TGCAGTGCAAGACAGGTAGCGAACACCGGGGAGCTGTTTTTT
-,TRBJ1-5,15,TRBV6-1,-,CASASRGAFNQPQHF,TGTGCCAGCGCCAGTCGGGGGGCCTTCAATCAGCCCCAGCATTTT
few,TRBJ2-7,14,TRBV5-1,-,CASSLGGGGGEQYF,TGCGCCAGCAGCTTGGGCGGGGGCGGAGGCGAGCAGTACTTC
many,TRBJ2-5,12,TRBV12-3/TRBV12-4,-,CASGTSSETQYF,TGTGCCAGCGGGACCTCTTCTGAGACCCAGTACTTC